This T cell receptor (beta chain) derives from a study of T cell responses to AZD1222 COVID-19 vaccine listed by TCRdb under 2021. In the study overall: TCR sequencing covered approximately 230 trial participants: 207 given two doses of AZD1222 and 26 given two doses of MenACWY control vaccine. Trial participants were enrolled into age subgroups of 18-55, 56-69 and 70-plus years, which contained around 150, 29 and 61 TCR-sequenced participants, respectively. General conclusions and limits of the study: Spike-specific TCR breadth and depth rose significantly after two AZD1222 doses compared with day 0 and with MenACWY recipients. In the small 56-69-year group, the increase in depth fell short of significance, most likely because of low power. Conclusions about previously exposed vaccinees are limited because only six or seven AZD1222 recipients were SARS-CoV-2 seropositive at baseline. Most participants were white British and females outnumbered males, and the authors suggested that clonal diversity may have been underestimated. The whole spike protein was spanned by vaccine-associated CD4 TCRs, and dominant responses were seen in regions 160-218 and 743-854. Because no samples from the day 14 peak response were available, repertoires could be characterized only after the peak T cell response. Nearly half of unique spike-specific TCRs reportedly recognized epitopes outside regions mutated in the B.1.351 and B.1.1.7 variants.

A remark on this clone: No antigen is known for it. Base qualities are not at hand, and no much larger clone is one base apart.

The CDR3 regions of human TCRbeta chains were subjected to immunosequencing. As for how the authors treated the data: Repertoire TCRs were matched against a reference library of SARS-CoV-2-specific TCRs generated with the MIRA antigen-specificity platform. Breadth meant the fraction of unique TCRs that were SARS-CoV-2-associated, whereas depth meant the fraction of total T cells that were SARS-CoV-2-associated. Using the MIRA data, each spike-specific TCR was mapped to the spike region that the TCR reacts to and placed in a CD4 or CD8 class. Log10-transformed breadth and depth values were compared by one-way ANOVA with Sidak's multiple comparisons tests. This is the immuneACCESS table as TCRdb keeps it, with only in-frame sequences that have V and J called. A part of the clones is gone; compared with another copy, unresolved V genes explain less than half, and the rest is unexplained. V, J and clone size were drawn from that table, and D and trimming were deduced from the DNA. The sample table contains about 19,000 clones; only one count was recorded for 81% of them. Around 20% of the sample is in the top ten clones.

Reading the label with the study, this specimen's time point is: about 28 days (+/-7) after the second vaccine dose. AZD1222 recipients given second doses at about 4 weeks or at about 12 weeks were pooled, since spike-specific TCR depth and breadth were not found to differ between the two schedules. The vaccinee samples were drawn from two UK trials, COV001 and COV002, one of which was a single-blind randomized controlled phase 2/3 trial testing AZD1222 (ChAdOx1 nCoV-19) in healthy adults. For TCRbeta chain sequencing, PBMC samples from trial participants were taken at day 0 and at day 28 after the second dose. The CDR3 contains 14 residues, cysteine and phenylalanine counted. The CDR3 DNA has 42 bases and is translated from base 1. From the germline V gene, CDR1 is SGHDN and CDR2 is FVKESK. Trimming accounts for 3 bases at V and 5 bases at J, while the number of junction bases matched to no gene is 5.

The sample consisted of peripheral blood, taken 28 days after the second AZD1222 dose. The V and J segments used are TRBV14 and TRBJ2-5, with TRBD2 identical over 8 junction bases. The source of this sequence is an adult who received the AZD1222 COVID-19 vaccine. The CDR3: CASSHRTSFETQYF. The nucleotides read TGTGCCAGCAGCCATCGGACTAGCTTTGAGACCCAGTACTTC.